Sequencing of this T cell receptor (beta chain) was carried out in a study of a mutant IDH1 vaccine in newly diagnosed glioma (dated by TCRdb to about 2021). For the study in its entirety: Eight vaccinations were administered to patients in weeks 1, 3, 5, 7, 11, 15, 19 and 23, corresponding to visits V03 through V10. Vaccination began 4-6 weeks after radiotherapy alone, or alongside temozolomide cycles in the chemotherapy-containing groups. Of the approximately 30 treated patients, approximately 62% were male and around 38% were female, and a mean age of roughly 40 years was recorded. Prior to enrollment, patients had been given standard therapy consisting of radiotherapy alone, temozolomide alone, or radiochemotherapy with temozolomide, with the combination given to most patients. Peripheral blood samples were drawn at six visits, namely V03 (baseline), V05, V07, V10, V12 and V13. Longitudinal TCRB deep sequencing was done for some 26 treated patients, wherever samples were available for exploratory analyses. The paper as a whole reports these results and caveats: Selection of PBMC samples for TCRB deep sequencing was based on availability. It was noted by the authors that analyses of patient blood samples could not be reproduced owing to sample limitations. Pseudoprogression appeared unrelated to alterations in the top peripheral T cell clonotypes detected by TCRB sequencing. Immune responses induced by the vaccine were seen in 90% to 95% of patients across multiple MHC alleles.

The germline V gene (reference sequence) yields SGHNT for CDR1 and YYREEE for CDR2. Spanning cysteine to phenylalanine, the CDR3 consists of 16 amino acids. Just the 48-base CDR3 DNA is kept, in frame starting at base 1. At the junction V is shortened by 5 bases and J by 5 bases; bases outside the gene matches: 7. The intended sense of this specimen's time point label: week 5, during vaccination. A 20-mer mutant IDH1 peptide at 300 micrograms in Montanide made up each vaccine dose, which was injected subcutaneously together with topical imiquimod. All donors had newly diagnosed IDH1-mutant astrocytomas of WHO grade 3 or 4 that showed loss of nuclear ATRX. The samples were drawn from NOA16, a multicentre, single-arm, open-label phase I trial in Germany that tested a mutant IDH1 peptide vaccine in humans for the first time. Genomic DNA for TCRB sequencing was extracted from EDTA blood using the DNeasy Blood and Tissue Kit.

Library creation used the immunoSEQ multiplex PCR assay. Rearranged TCR beta chain sequences were amplified with the hsTCRB Kit following the manufacturer's protocol. Sequencing of TCRB libraries was carried out on an Illumina MiSeq. Regarding the original processing steps: Demultiplexing, trimming and gene mapping were performed with the kit vendor's proprietary platform. The table was pulled from immuneACCESS by TCRdb, which kept in-frame rearrangements only. Such tables lose some clones; where checked, under half of the loss comes from unresolved V genes, and the rest has no known cause. The DNA gave D and trimming, while V, J and clone size come from that table. The sample table contains about 26,000 clones; only one count was recorded for 65% to 80% of them. The ten largest make up around 7.2% of the sample. A note on this clone: Its specific antigen is unknown. Base qualities are not provided; no much larger clone lies one nucleotide away.

The sample was PBMCs, taken from a glioma patient whose treatment included an IDH1 peptide vaccine. The origin of this receptor is a middle-aged man with glioma. Some clones in this sample may be carry-over from other donors' samples. Recombination connected TRBV5-4 to TRBJ2-7; 16 central bases correspond to TRBD2. The CDR3 loop reads CASRTGLAGGPNEQYF. The sequenced DNA is TGTGCCAGCAGAACGGGACTAGCGGGGGGGCCAAACGAGCAGTACTTC.